This is a list of T cell receptor beta chains from one sample in a study of blood T cell repertoires in COVID-19. The method was immunoSEQ multiplex PCR; TCRdb's version includes in-frame clones alone and lacks a portion of them. The sample shows about 410,000 clones, around 91% of them seen only once. The sample consisted of PBMCs or T cells enriched from blood (not recorded which). The receptors were sampled from a man aged 18 to 29 who had recovered from COVID-19. The CDR3 runs from the conserved cysteine through the conserved F or W. Each record gives: clone size, J gene, V gene, D gene, CDR3 protein, CDR3 DNA. D genes are given only for firm matches. The size of a clone is reported for some rows only, either as once, few or many, or as a class for expanded clones.

size: .; J: TRBJ1-2; V: TRBV5-4; D: TRBD1; CDR3: CASNLRDRGNYGYTF; DNA: TGTGCCAGCAACCTCCGGGACAGGGGAAACTATGGCTACACCTTC
size: .; J: TRBJ1-5; V: TRBV2; D: .; CDR3: CASSEASSNQPQHF; DNA: TGTGCCAGCAGTGAAGCGTCCAGTAATCAGCCCCAGCATTTT
size: .; J: TRBJ2-5; V: TRBV10-1; D: TRBD2; CDR3: CASSDTKREGRETQYF; DNA: TGCGCCAGCAGTGATACTAAGCGGGAGGGCCGAGAGACCCAGTACTTC
size: .; J: TRBJ1-1; V: TRBV5-4; D: .; CDR3: CASSLDSLKAFF; DNA: TGTGCCAGCAGCTTGGACAGCCTTAAAGCTTTCTTT
size: .; J: TRBJ1-2; V: TRBV19; D: .; CDR3: CASSIGGSYGYTF; DNA: TGTGCCAGTAGTATCGGAGGCTCCTATGGCTACACCTTC
size: .; J: TRBJ1-3; V: TRBV11-2; D: .; CDR3: CASSLEGHSGNTIYF; DNA: TGTGCCAGCAGCTTAGAGGGCCACTCTGGAAACACCATATATTTT
size: once; J: TRBJ1-2; V: TRBV6-1; D: .; CDR3: CASSEHSSNYGYTF; DNA: TGTGCCAGCAGTGAGCACAGCAGTAACTATGGCTACACCTTC
size: .; J: TRBJ1-2; V: TRBV7-8; D: .; CDR3: CASSLGQGISGYTF; DNA: TGTGCCAGCAGCTTAGGTCAGGGAATTAGTGGCTACACCTTC
size: once; J: TRBJ1-1; V: TRBV2; D: TRBD1; CDR3: CASKDRVGANTEAFF; DNA: TGTGCCAGCAAAGACAGGGTTGGGGCGAACACTGAAGCTTTCTTT
size: .; J: TRBJ2-7; V: TRBV2; D: TRBD2; CDR3: CASSVFLAGPYEQYF; DNA: TGTGCCAGCAGTGTGTTCCTAGCGGGACCCTACGAGCAGTACTTC
size: .; J: TRBJ2-7; V: TRBV12-3/TRBV12-4; D: .; CDR3: CASSFDRSYEQYF; DNA: TGTGCCAGCAGTTTCGACAGATCCTACGAGCAGTACTTC
size: once; J: TRBJ2-7; V: TRBV28; D: .; CDR3: CASQGANGVHEQYF; DNA: TGTGCCAGCCAAGGGGCAAATGGAGTCCACGAGCAGTACTTC
size: .; J: TRBJ2-7; V: TRBV3-1/TRBV3-2; D: .; CDR3: CASSRRGDEQYF; DNA: TGTGCCAGCAGTCGGAGGGGTGACGAGCAGTACTTC
size: .; J: TRBJ2-2; V: TRBV4-1; D: .; CDR3: CASSQEVWRNTGELFF; DNA: TGCGCCAGCAGCCAAGAGGTATGGAGGAACACCGGGGAGCTGTTTTTT
size: few; J: TRBJ1-6; V: TRBV9; D: TRBD1; CDR3: CASSLGTVGNSPLHF; DNA: TGTGCCAGCAGCCTTGGGACAGTAGGTAATTCACCCCTCCACTTT
size: once; J: TRBJ2-5; V: TRBV29-1; D: .; CDR3: CSVALGGRETQYF; DNA: TGCAGCGTGGCCCTCGGGGGGCGGGAGACCCAGTACTTC
size: .; J: TRBJ1-4; V: TRBV14; D: .; CDR3: CASSQAAGAGEKLFF; DNA: TGTGCCAGCAGCCAAGCGGCAGGGGCTGGGGAAAAACTGTTTTTT
size: .; J: TRBJ2-2; V: TRBV27; D: TRBD1; CDR3: CASSLGDRTIGTGELFF; DNA: TGTGCCAGCAGTTTAGGGGACAGGACAATAGGAACCGGGGAGCTGTTTTTT
size: once; J: TRBJ2-1; V: TRBV11-3; D: .; CDR3: CASSPTSSDNEQFF; DNA: TGTGCCAGCAGCCCCACGTCCTCGGACAATGAGCAGTTCTTC
size: .; J: TRBJ1-5; V: TRBV19; D: .; CDR3: CASSINGITSNQPQHF; DNA: TGTGCCAGTAGTATAAATGGCATTACTAGCAATCAGCCCCAGCATTTT
size: .; J: TRBJ1-1; V: TRBV19; D: .; CDR3: CATQPGHEGTEAFF; DNA: TGTGCCACCCAACCGGGACACGAGGGCACTGAAGCTTTCTTT
size: .; J: TRBJ1-5; V: TRBV19; D: .; CDR3: CASSMGGEKAQPQHF; DNA: TGTGCCAGTAGTATGGGAGGGGAAAAGGCTCAGCCCCAGCATTTT
size: .; J: TRBJ1-1; V: TRBV5-8; D: .; CDR3: CASSSEDYTTEAFF; DNA: TGTGCCAGCAGCTCAGAGGACTATACCACTGAAGCTTTCTTT
size: .; J: TRBJ1-1; V: TRBV11-2; D: TRBD1; CDR3: CASSTWTGFTEAFF; DNA: TGTGCCAGCAGCACCTGGACAGGATTCACTGAAGCTTTCTTT
size: .; J: TRBJ1-6; V: TRBV2; D: TRBD1; CDR3: CASSADRYNSPLHF; DNA: TGTGCCAGCAGCGCGGACAGGTATAATTCACCCCTCCACTTT
size: .; J: TRBJ1-2; V: TRBV30; D: .; CDR3: CAWMGNNYGYTF; DNA: TGTGCCTGGATGGGCAATAACTATGGCTACACCTTC
size: few; J: TRBJ2-7; V: TRBV29-1; D: TRBD1; CDR3: CSVVRDRDYEQYF; DNA: TGCAGCGTTGTTAGGGACAGGGACTACGAGCAGTACTTC
size: .; J: TRBJ1-4; V: TRBV6-1; D: .; CDR3: CASSELRVPNEKLFF; DNA: TGTGCCAGCAGTGAACTGAGGGTACCTAATGAAAAACTGTTTTTT
size: .; J: TRBJ1-1; V: TRBV6-1; D: TRBD1; CDR3: CASIGAGGTEAFF; DNA: TGTGCCAGCATTGGGGCAGGGGGCACTGAAGCTTTCTTT
size: .; J: TRBJ1-1; V: TRBV28; D: .; CDR3: CASSYRESHTEAFF; DNA: TGTGCCAGCAGTTACAGGGAGAGCCACACTGAAGCTTTCTTT
size: .; J: TRBJ1-2; V: TRBV9; D: .; CDR3: CASSPGQSNYGYTF; DNA: TGTGCCAGCAGCCCCGGACAGAGTAACTATGGCTACACCTTC
size: .; J: TRBJ2-7; V: TRBV3-1/TRBV3-2; D: .; CDR3: CASSQQPTSKYGYEQYF; DNA: TGTGCCAGCAGCCAACAACCGACTAGTAAGTATGGCTACGAGCAGTACTTC
size: .; J: TRBJ1-2; V: TRBV11-3; D: .; CDR3: CASSLVWTETNYGYTF; DNA: TGTGCCAGCAGCTTAGTTTGGACAGAAACTAACTATGGCTACACCTTC
size: .; J: TRBJ1-2; V: TRBV18; D: TRBD1; CDR3: CASSRQDRRNYGYTF; DNA: TGTGCCAGCTCAAGACAGGACAGGAGGAACTATGGCTACACCTTC
size: .; J: TRBJ1-2; V: TRBV27; D: TRBD1; CDR3: CASSFGTGFGGYTF; DNA: TGTGCCAGCAGTTTTGGGACAGGGTTTGGTGGCTACACCTTC
size: .; J: TRBJ1-4; V: TRBV11-3; D: .; CDR3: CASSPRGGGEKLFF; DNA: TGTGCCAGCAGCCCCCGTGGGGGAGGAGAAAAACTGTTTTTT
size: .; J: TRBJ2-2; V: TRBV6-4; D: .; CDR3: CASSDSHYVTGELFF; DNA: TGTGCCAGCAGTGACTCCCACTACGTAACCGGGGAGCTGTTTTTT
size: .; J: TRBJ1-2; V: TRBV5-1; D: .; CDR3: CASSLDIYGYTF; DNA: TGCGCCAGCAGCTTGGATATCTATGGCTACACCTTC
size: few; J: TRBJ1-1; V: TRBV5-1; D: .; CDR3: CASSFTRSEAFF; DNA: TGCGCCAGCAGCTTTACAAGGAGTGAAGCTTTCTTT
size: once; J: TRBJ2-1; V: TRBV5-5; D: TRBD1; CDR3: CASSPGTGIYNEQFF; DNA: TGTGCCAGCAGCCCCGGGACAGGAATCTACAATGAGCAGTTCTTC
size: .; J: TRBJ2-6; V: TRBV19; D: .; CDR3: CASTPGSGANVLTF; DNA: TGTGCCAGTACTCCAGGGTCTGGGGCCAACGTCCTGACTTTC
size: .; J: TRBJ1-3; V: TRBV28; D: .; CDR3: CASSLPASSGNTIYF; DNA: TGTGCCAGCAGTTTACCAGCGAGCTCTGGAAACACCATATATTTT
size: .; J: TRBJ1-4; V: TRBV11-2; D: .; CDR3: CASSSWGGLKPTNEKLFF; DNA: TGTGCCAGCAGCTCGTGGGGGGGCCTCAAGCCGACTAATGAAAAACTGTTTTTT
size: .; J: TRBJ2-3; V: TRBV7-8; D: TRBD2; CDR3: CASSPAGVQYF; DNA: TGTGCCAGCAGCCCAGCGGGAGTGCAGTATTTT
size: .; J: TRBJ1-2; V: TRBV28; D: .; CDR3: CASSLPGEGPRRRYTF; DNA: TGTGCCAGCAGTTTGCCGGGGGAGGGGCCCAGGAGGCGCTACACCTTC
size: .; J: TRBJ1-1; V: TRBV24-1; D: TRBD1; CDR3: CATRDRGLNTEAFF; DNA: TGTGCCACCAGAGACAGGGGACTAAACACTGAAGCTTTCTTT
size: .; J: TRBJ2-1; V: TRBV27; D: TRBD2; CDR3: CASSSLAGNTYNEQFF; DNA: TGTGCCAGCAGTTCCTTAGCGGGGAATACCTACAATGAGCAGTTCTTC
size: .; J: TRBJ2-1; V: TRBV6-5; D: .; CDR3: CASVPGLLYNEQFF; DNA: TGTGCCAGCGTACCGGGACTTCTCTACAATGAGCAGTTCTTC
size: .; J: TRBJ1-1; V: TRBV19; D: TRBD1; CDR3: CASEDRAGEAFF; DNA: TGTGCCAGTGAGGACAGGGCCGGTGAAGCTTTCTTT
size: many; J: TRBJ1-5; V: TRBV10-3; D: TRBD1; CDR3: CAISNTGTAHQPQHF; DNA: TGTGCCATCAGTAACACCGGGACAGCCCATCAGCCCCAGCATTTT
size: .; J: TRBJ2-1; V: TRBV11-3; D: .; CDR3: CASSLVGVNNEQFF; DNA: TGTGCCAGCAGCTTGGTCGGGGTCAACAATGAGCAGTTCTTC